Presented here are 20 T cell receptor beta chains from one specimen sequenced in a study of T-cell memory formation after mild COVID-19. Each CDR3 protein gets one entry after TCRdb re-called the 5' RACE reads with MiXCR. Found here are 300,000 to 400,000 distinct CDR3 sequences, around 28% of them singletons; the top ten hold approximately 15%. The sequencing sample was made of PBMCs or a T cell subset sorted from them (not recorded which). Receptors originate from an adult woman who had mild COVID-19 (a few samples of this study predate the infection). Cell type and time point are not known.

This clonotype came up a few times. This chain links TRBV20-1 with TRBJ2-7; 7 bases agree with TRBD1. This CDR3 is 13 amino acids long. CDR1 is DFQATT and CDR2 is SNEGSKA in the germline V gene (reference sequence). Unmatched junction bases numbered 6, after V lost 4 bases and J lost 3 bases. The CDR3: CSAINRGGYEQYF. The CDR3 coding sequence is TGCAGTGCTATAAACAGGGGCGGCTACGAGCAGTACTTC.

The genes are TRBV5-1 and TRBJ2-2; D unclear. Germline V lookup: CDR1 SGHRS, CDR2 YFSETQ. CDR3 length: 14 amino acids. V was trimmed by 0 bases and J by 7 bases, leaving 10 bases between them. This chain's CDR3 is CASSLAGLIGELFF. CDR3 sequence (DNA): TGCGCCAGCAGCTTGGCAGGCTTAATCGGGGAGCTGTTTTTT.

This chain's CDR3 is CASSLWDRPSQPQHF. In nucleotides, the CDR3 is TGTGCCAGCAGTTTATGGGACAGACCCAGCCAGCCCCAGCATTTT. V gene TRBV12-3 or TRBV12-4 combines with J gene TRBJ1-5, with 7 bases fitting TRBD1. The trim removed 2 bases at V and 7 bases at J, leaving 8 bases unmatched. This CDR3 comprises 15 residues.

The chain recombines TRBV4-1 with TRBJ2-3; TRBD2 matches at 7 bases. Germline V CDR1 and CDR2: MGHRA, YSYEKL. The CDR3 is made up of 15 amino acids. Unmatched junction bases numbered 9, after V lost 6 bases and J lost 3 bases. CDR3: CASRQSGVPTDTQYF. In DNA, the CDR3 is TGCGCCAGCAGGCAAAGCGGGGTGCCTACAGATACGCAGTATTTT.

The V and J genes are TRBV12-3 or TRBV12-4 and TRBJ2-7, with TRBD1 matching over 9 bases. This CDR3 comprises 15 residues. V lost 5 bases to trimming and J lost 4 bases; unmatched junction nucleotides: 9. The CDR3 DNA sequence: TGTGCCAGCAGTCCGGTCTGGGACAGGGTTTACGAGCAGTACTTC. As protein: CASSPVWDRVYEQYF.

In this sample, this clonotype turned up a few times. CDR3 nucleotide sequence: TGCGCCAGCATTCCGGACAGGAACACTGAAGCTTTCTTT. Its protein is CASIPDRNTEAFF. V gene TRBV10-2 combines with J gene TRBJ1-1; weak D call: TRBD1 (6 bases). CDR3 size: 13 residues. Germline lookup yields CDR1 WSHSY and CDR2 SAAADI. With 7 bases removed from V and 1 base from J, the gap between germline ends came to 10 bases.

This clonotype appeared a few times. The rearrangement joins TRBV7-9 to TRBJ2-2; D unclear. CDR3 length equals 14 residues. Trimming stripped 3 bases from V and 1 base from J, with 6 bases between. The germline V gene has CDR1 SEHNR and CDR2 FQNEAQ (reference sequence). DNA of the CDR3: TGTGCCAGCAGCTTGCGGCAGAACACCGGGGAGCTGTTTTTT. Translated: CASSLRQNTGELFF.

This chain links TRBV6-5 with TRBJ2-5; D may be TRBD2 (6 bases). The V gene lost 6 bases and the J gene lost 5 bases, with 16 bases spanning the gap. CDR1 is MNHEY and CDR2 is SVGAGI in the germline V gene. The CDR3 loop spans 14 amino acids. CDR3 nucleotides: TGTGCCAGCAGCCGAGGACTAATTAGGGAGACCCAGTACTTC. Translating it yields CASSRGLIRETQYF.

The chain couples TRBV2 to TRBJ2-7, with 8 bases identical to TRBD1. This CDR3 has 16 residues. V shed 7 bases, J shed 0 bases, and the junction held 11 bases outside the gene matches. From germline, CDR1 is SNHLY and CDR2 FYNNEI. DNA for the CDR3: TGTGCCAGCACTGACCCCAGGGGGCTGAGCTCCTACGAGCAGTACTTC. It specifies CASTDPRGLSSYEQYF.

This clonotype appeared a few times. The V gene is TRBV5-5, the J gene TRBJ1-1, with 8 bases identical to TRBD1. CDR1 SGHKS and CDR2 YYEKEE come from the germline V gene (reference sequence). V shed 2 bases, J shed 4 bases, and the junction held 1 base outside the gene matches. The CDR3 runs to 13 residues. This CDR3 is CASSFQGATEAFF. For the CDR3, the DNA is TGTGCCAGCAGCTTTCAGGGGGCCACTGAAGCTTTCTTT. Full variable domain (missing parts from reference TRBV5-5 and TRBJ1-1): DAGVTQSPTHLIKTRGQQVTLRCSPISGHKSVSWYQQVLGQGPQFIFQYYEKEERGRGNFPDRFSARQFPNYSSELNVNALLLGDSALYLCASSFQGATEAFFGQGTRLTVV.

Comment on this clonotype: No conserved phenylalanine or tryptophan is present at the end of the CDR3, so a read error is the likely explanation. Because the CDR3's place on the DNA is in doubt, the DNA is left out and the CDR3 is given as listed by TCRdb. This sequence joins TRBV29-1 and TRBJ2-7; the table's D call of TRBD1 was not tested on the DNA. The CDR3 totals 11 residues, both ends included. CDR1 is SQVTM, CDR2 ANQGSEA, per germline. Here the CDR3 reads CRVRQGERFIL.

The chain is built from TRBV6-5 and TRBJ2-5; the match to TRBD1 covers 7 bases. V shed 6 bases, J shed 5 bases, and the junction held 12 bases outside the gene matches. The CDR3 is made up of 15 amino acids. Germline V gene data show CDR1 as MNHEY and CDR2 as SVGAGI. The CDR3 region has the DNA TGTGCCAGCAGAGGAACAGGACAGGTCGGGGAGACCCAGTACTTC. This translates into CASRGTGQVGETQYF.

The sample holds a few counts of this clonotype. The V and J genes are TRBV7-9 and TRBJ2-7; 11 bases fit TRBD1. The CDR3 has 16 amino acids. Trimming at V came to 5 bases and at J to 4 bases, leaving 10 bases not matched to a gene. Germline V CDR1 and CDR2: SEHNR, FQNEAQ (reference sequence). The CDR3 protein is CASSPPGQGGRYEQYF. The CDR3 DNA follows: TGTGCCAGCAGCCCTCCGGGACAGGGGGGCAGATACGAGCAGTACTTC.

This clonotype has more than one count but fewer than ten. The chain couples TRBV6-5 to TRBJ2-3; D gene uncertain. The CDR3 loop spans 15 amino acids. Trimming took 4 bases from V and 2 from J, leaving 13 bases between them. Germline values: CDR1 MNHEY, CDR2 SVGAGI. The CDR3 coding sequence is TGTGCCAGCAGTTCTACGTTGGCCTACACAGATACGCAGTATTTT. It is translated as CASSSTLAYTDTQYF.

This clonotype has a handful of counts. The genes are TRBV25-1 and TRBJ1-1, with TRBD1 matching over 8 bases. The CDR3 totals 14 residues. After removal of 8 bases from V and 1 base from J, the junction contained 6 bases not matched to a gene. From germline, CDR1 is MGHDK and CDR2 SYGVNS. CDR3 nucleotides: TGTGCCAGCGGGCAGGGGGCGCGGAACACTGAAGCTTTCTTT. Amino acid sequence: CASGQGARNTEAFF.

CDR3 DNA sequence: TGTGCCAGCATTTACCGGGCTGATAATGAAAAACTGTTTTTT. It is translated as CASIYRADNEKLFF. V usage is TRBV2 and J usage is TRBJ1-4; D remains ambiguous. In germline, CDR1 is SNHLY, CDR2 FYNNEI. V lost 7 bases, J lost 4 bases, and 13 bases lay in between. The CDR3 is 14 residues long.

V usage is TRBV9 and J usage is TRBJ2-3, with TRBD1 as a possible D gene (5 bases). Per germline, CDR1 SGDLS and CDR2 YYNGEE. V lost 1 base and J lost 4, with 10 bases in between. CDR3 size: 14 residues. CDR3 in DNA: TGTGCCAGCAGCGTAAAGTGGGGCGCAGATACGCAGTATTTT. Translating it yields CASSVKWGADTQYF. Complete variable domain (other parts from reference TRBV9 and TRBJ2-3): DSGVTQTPKHLITATGQRVTLRCSPRSGDLSVYWYQQSLDQGLQFLIQYYNGEERAKGNILERFSAQQFPDLHSELNLSSLELGDSALYFCASSVKWGADTQYFGPGTRLTVL.

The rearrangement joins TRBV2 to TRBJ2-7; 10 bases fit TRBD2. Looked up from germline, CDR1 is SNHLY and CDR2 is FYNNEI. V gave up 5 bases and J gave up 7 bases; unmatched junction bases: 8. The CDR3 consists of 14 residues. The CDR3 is CASSPVSGRYEQYF. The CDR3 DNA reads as TGTGCCAGCAGTCCTGTTAGCGGGAGGTATGAGCAGTACTTC.

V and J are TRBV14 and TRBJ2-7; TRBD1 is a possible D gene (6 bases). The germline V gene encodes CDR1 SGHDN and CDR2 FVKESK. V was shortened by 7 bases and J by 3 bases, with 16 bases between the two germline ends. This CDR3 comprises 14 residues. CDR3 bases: TGTGCCAGCAAGGCCACAGGGCTAGTCTACGAGCAGTACTTC. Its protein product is CASKATGLVYEQYF.

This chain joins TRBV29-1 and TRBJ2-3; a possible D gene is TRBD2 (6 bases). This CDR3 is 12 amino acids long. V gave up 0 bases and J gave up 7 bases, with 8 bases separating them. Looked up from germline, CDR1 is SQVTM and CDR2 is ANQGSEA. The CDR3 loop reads CSVEDGTYTQYF. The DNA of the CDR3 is TGCAGCGTTGAAGACGGGACTTATACGCAGTATTTT.